Listed below are T cell receptor beta chains from one sample, sequenced in a study of shared clonotypes between healthy human individuals. The assay was immunoSEQ multiplex PCR, and TCRdb's table has in-frame clones only and misses some. Of about 490,000 clones in the sample, approximately 79% are singletons; the top ten hold 12%. Sequenced material: PBMCs. The receptors derive from a woman aged 40 to 50 in good health. Some clones in this sample may be carry-over from other donors' samples. The CDR3 runs from the conserved cysteine through the conserved F or W. D genes are given only for firm matches. Rows give clone size only sometimes, using once, few, many, or a class for an expanded clone.

clone_size | cdr3_length | d_call | j_call | v_call | cdr3_nt | cdr3_aa
NA | 15 | TRBD1 | TRBJ1-5 | TRBV18 | TGTGCCAGCTCACCACAACAGGGGGAAAATCAGCCCCAGCATTTT | CASSPQQGENQPQHF
NA | 17 | TRBD1 | TRBJ2-3 | TRBV5-1 | TGCGCCAGCAGCTTGGCCCGGGACAGGGGATTGGCAGATACGCAGTATTTT | CASSLARDRGLADTQYF
NA | 17 | NA | TRBJ2-6 | TRBV7-3 | TGTGCCAGCAGCTCCTCCCGACGTCCCTCTGGGGCCAACGTCCTGACTTTC | CASSSSRRPSGANVLTF
NA | 16 | NA | TRBJ2-5 | TRBV5-1 | TGCGCCAGCAGCCCCCTGGAGCAGGGGAAGGGGGAGACCCAGTACTTC | CASSPLEQGKGETQYF
once | 18 | TRBD2 | TRBJ2-1 | TRBV4-2 | TGTGCCAGCAGCCAAGACGTAAGCGGGAGTCTGATTTTGGATGAGCAGTTCTTC | CASSQDVSGSLILDEQFF
NA | 14 | NA | TRBJ2-4 | TRBV5-4 | TGTGCCAGCAGTCCGGACCTAGCCAAAAACATTCAGTACTTC | CASSPDLAKNIQYF
NA | 14 | NA | TRBJ2-3 | TRBV6-5 | TGTGCCAGCAGTTACTCAGGGGGAATAGATACGCAGTATTTT | CASSYSGGIDTQYF
NA | 15 | TRBD2 | TRBJ2-7 | TRBV27 | TGTGCCACGGGACTAGCGGGAGTAAGCCCCTACGAGCAGTACTTC | CATGLAGVSPYEQYF
few | 13 | NA | TRBJ1-4 | TRBV29-1 | TGCAGCGGGTGGCGGGCGGGGGATGAAAAACTGTTTTTT | CSGWRAGDEKLFF
NA | 12 | NA | TRBJ2-1 | TRBV11-3 | TGTGCCAGCAGCTTTTCGGGGCATGAGCAGTTCTTC | CASSFSGHEQFF
NA | 13 | NA | TRBJ2-7 | TRBV15 | TGTGCCACCAGCAGAGACCACAGGGACGAGCAGTACTTC | CATSRDHRDEQYF
NA | 13 | NA | TRBJ2-7 | TRBV21-1 | TGTGCCAGCAGACTTGGACAGGGCTACGAGCAGTACTTC | CASRLGQGYEQYF
many | 15 | TRBD1 | TRBJ1-1 | TRBV18 | TGTGCCAGCTCACAAACAGGGGGCTCGGACACTGAAGCTTTCTTT | CASSQTGGSDTEAFF
NA | 15 | NA | TRBJ1-2 | TRBV9 | TGTGCCAGCAGCGTAGGGGACATCTCTAACTATGGCTACACCTTC | CASSVGDISNYGYTF
NA | 14 | NA | TRBJ1-2 | TRBV6-1 | TGTGCCAGCAGTGAACCGGGACGGAACTATGGCTACACCTTC | CASSEPGRNYGYTF
NA | 13 | NA | TRBJ2-7 | TRBV28 | TGTGCCCCGACCCGGGACGGGCTCTACGAGCAGTACTTC | CAPTRDGLYEQYF
NA | 15 | TRBD2 | TRBJ2-5 | TRBV18 | TGTGCCAGCTCAACGCTAGCGGGAGTGGGCGAGACCCAGTACTTC | CASSTLAGVGETQYF
NA | 15 | TRBD2 | TRBJ2-7 | TRBV6-5 | TGTGCCAGCACTAACGGGCGGGGGGCCTACGACGAGCAGTACTTC | CASTNGRGAYDEQYF
NA | 16 | TRBD2 | TRBJ2-5 | TRBV7-9 | TGTGCCAGCAGCCCCGGGTTGATGGTAGCGGGAGAGACCCAGTACTTC | CASSPGLMVAGETQYF
once | 14 | TRBD2 | TRBJ2-7 | TRBV10-3 | TGTGCCATCAGTGATTCTAGCGGGAGTTACGAGCAGTACTTC | CAISDSSGSYEQYF
NA | 13 | NA | TRBJ1-5 | TRBV7-9 | TGTGCCAGCAGCTTCACAGGGTCTCAGCCCCAGCATTTT | CASSFTGSQPQHF
NA | 14 | TRBD1 | TRBJ2-5 | TRBV2 | TGTGCCAGCAGTGCCACAGGGGTCCAAGAGACCCAGTACTTC | CASSATGVQETQYF
NA | 16 | NA | TRBJ1-1 | TRBV18 | TGTGCCAGCTCCCAACGGGCAGGGGAATTAAACACTGAAGCTTTCTTT | CASSQRAGELNTEAFF
NA | 15 | NA | TRBJ2-2 | TRBV18 | TGTGCCAGCTCATGGGGCGGTGGTAACACCGGGGAGCTGTTTTTT | CASSWGGGNTGELFF
NA | 15 | TRBD2 | TRBJ2-5 | TRBV5-1 | TGCGCCAGCAGCTACTCCGGGACTAGCAGTGAGACCCAGTACTTC | CASSYSGTSSETQYF
NA | 13 | NA | TRBJ1-1 | TRBV18 | TGTGCCAGCGGATGGGCAGCGGGGACTGAAGCTTTCTTT | CASGWAAGTEAFF
once | 14 | NA | TRBJ2-1 | TRBV4-2 | TGTGCCAGCAGCGCCTCTAGCGTTTACAATGAGCAGTTCTTC | CASSASSVYNEQFF
NA | 15 | TRBD2 | TRBJ2-7 | TRBV5-1 | TGCGCCAGCAGCAAACAGAGACTAGCGGGAGACGAGCAGTACTTC | CASSKQRLAGDEQYF
NA | 13 | NA | TRBJ1-5 | TRBV23-1 | TGCGCCAGCAGCCAATTTAGCAATCAGCCCCAGCATTTT | CASSQFSNQPQHF
many | 12 | NA | TRBJ1-1 | TRBV5-1 | TGCGCCAGCAGCTTGGCCGAAAGTGAAGCTTTCTTT | CASSLAESEAFF
NA | 14 | NA | TRBJ1-2 | TRBV6-1 | TGTGCCAGCAGGGCGACAGCGGTGGACTATGGCTACACCTTC | CASRATAVDYGYTF
NA | 14 | NA | TRBJ2-3 | TRBV9 | TGTGCCAGCAGCGTATTGTCTAGCGCAGATACGCAGTATTTT | CASSVLSSADTQYF
NA | 16 | NA | TRBJ2-5 | TRBV27 | TGTGCCAGCAGTTTATGGGGTCCGGGGGCGGGGGAGACCCAGTACTTC | CASSLWGPGAGETQYF
NA | 13 | NA | TRBJ1-2 | TRBV2 | TGTGCCAGCAGTGAGCGGCAACCGGGGGGCTACACCTTC | CASSERQPGGYTF
once | 12 | NA | TRBJ2-5 | TRBV10-3 | TGTGCCATCAGTGAGATGACAGAGACCCAGTACTTC | CAISEMTETQYF
NA | 16 | TRBD1 | TRBJ1-4 | TRBV2 | TGTGCCAGCAGGGCCGGGACAGCGGCAACTAATGAAAAACTGTTTTTT | CASRAGTAATNEKLFF
NA | 16 | NA | TRBJ2-4 | TRBV5-4 | TGTGCCAGCAGCTTGAGTCCACAAGAGTCCAAAAACATTCAGTACTTC | CASSLSPQESKNIQYF
NA | 16 | TRBD2 | TRBJ2-7 | TRBV9 | TGTGCCAGCAGCCCAAATGGGATAGTAGCGGGAGGCGAGCAGTACTTC | CASSPNGIVAGGEQYF
NA | 18 | TRBD2 | TRBJ2-1 | TRBV28 | TGTGCCAGCAGCCCCCTAAGAAGGGGGAGCGGGAGGGCCGATGAGCAGTTCTTC | CASSPLRRGSGRADEQFF
NA | 15 | NA | TRBJ2-2 | TRBV4-2 | TGTGCCAGCAGCCAAGTCGGGGATAACACCGGGGAGCTGTTTTTT | CASSQVGDNTGELFF
NA | 18 | TRBD1 | TRBJ1-3 | TRBV18 | TGTGCCAGCTCCCCAACCCCCGGGACAGGGCAAGCTGGAAACACCATATATTTT | CASSPTPGTGQAGNTIYF
NA | 15 | NA | TRBJ1-5 | TRBV7-2 | TGTGCCAGCAGCTTAGGAACCCGGAGAGAGGGGCCCCAGCATTTT | CASSLGTRREGPQHF
NA | 15 | TRBD1 | TRBJ1-4 | TRBV28 | TGTGCCAGCAGAAATACAGGGGGCGCGGGCGAAAAACTGTTTTTT | CASRNTGGAGEKLFF
NA | 17 | TRBD2 | TRBJ2-5 | TRBV15 | TGTGCCACCAGGGCTAGGCTAGCGGGGCCCTCAGGAGAGACCCAGTACTTC | CATRARLAGPSGETQYF
NA | 19 | TRBD1 | TRBJ1-2 | TRBV7-2 | TGTGCCAGCAGCTTAAAGCCAGGGACAGGGGGCCTCACTAACTATGGCTACACCTTC | CASSLKPGTGGLTNYGYTF
NA | 12 | TRBD2 | TRBJ2-1 | TRBV7-2 | TGTGCCAGCAGCCAGTTAGCGGGAAAGCAGTTCTTC | CASSQLAGKQFF
once | 14 | NA | TRBJ2-3 | TRBV2 | TGTGCCAGCAGTGGGAGGAGGGACACAGATACGCAGTATTTT | CASSGRRDTDTQYF
once | 13 | NA | TRBJ1-1 | TRBV7-9 | TGTGCCAGCGCGAATCCGCAGGACACTGAAGCTTTCTTT | CASANPQDTEAFF
NA | 17 | NA | TRBJ2-1 | TRBV15 | TGTGCCACCAGCAGAGATCTAGGGGGAGGGGGCTACAATGAGCAGTTCTTC | CATSRDLGGGGYNEQFF
NA | 16 | NA | TRBJ2-5 | TRBV27 | TGTGCCAGCAGTTTCGGTGGAACGGGAGCGGGAGAGACCCAGTACTTC | CASSFGGTGAGETQYF
NA | 14 | TRBD1 | TRBJ2-7 | TRBV19 | TGTGCCAGTAGCTCCCAAGGGACAGGTCTCGAGCAGTACTTC | CASSSQGTGLEQYF
NA | 15 | NA | TRBJ1-3 | TRBV10-2 | TGCGCCAGCACCAATAGGACTTTCTCTGGAAACACCATATATTTT | CASTNRTFSGNTIYF
NA | 12 | NA | TRBJ2-5 | TRBV18 | TGTGCCAGCTCACCTTCGCAAGAGACCCAGTACTTC | CASSPSQETQYF
NA | 14 | NA | TRBJ2-3 | TRBV28 | TGTGCCAGCAGTTTAGGGCAGACCACAGATACGCAGTATTTT | CASSLGQTTDTQYF
NA | 13 | NA | TRBJ2-7 | TRBV11-1 | TGTGCCAGCAGCTATTCAACAGCGTTCGAGCAGTACTTC | CASSYSTAFEQYF
NA | 13 | NA | TRBJ1-5 | TRBV30 | TGTGCCTGGAGTGCCACAGGGACCCAGCCCCAGCATTTT | CAWSATGTQPQHF